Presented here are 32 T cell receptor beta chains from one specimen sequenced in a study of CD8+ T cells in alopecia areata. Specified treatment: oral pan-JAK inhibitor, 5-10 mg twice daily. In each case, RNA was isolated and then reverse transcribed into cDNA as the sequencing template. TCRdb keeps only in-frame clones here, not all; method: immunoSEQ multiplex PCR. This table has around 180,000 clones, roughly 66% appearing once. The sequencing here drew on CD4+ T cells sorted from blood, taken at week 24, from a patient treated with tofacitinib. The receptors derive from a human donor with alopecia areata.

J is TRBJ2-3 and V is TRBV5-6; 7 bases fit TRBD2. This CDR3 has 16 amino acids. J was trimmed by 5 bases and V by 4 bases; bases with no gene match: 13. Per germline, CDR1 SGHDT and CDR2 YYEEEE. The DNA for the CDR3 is TGTGCCAGCAGCCCGGGAGGCGGGGCGGTCGGAGATACGCAGTATTTT. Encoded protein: CASSPGGGAVGDTQYF.

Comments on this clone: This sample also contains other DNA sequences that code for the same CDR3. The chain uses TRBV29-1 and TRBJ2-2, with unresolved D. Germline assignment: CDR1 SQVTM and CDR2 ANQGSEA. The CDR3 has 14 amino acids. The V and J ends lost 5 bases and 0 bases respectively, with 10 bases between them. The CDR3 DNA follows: TGCAGCGTTAGGTCTCGAACGAACACCGGGGAGCTGTTTTTT. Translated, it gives CSVRSRTNTGELFF.

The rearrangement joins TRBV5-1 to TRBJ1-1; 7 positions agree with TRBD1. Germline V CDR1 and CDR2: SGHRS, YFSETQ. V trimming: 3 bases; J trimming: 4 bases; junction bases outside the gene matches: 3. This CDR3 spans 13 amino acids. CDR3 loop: CASSSTGVTEAFF. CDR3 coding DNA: TGCGCCAGCAGCTCCACAGGGGTCACTGAAGCTTTCTTT.

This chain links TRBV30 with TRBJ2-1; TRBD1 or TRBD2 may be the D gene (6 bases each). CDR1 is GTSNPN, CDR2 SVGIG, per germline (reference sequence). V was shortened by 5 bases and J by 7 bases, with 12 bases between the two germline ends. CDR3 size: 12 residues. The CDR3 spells CAWSLGGNEQFF. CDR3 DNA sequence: TGTGCCTGGTCACTAGGGGGGAATGAGCAGTTCTTC.

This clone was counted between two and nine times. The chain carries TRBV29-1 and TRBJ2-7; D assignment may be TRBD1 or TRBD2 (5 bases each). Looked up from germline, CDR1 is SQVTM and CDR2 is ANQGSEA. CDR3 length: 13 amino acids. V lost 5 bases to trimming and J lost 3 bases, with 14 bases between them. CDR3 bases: TGCAGCGTTCGGTCCGGGACCCTCTACGAGCAGTACTTC. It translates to CSVRSGTLYEQYF.

CDR3 nucleotides: TGTGCCAGCTCACCCCAGGGACCCTCCTACAATGAGCAGTTCTTC. It translates to CASSPQGPSYNEQFF. The chain employs TRBV18 and TRBJ2-1; D tentatively reads TRBD1 or TRBD2 (5 bases each). The V gene's germline CDR1 is KGHSH and CDR2 LQKENI. The CDR3 is made up of 15 amino acids. V lost 3 bases and J lost 0, with 9 bases in between.

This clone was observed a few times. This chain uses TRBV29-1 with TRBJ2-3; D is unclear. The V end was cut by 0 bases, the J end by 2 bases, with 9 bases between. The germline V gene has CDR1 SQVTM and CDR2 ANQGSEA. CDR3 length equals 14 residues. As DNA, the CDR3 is TGCAGCGTTGAAGAAGCCAGACCCACAGATACGCAGTATTTT. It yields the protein CSVEEARPTDTQYF.

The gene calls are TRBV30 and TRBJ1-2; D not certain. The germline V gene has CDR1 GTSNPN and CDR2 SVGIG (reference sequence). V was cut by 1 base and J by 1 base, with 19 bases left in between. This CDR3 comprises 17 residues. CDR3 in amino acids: CAWSGNLGEVFNYGYTF. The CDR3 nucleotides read TGTGCCTGGAGTGGCAACCTCGGGGAAGTATTTAACTATGGCTACACCTTC.

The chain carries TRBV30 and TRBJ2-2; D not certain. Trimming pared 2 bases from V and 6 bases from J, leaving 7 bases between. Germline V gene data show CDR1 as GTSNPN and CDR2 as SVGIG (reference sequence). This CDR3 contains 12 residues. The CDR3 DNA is TGTGCCTGGAGTAGGAGATCCGGGGAGCTGTTTTTT. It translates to CAWSRRSGELFF.

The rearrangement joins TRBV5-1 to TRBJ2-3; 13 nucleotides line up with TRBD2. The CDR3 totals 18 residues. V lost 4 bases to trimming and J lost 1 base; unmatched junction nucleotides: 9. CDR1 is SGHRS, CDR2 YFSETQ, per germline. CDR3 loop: CASSPGLAGTAGTDTQYF. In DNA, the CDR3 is TGCGCCAGCAGCCCGGGACTAGCGGGGACAGCGGGCACAGATACGCAGTATTTT.

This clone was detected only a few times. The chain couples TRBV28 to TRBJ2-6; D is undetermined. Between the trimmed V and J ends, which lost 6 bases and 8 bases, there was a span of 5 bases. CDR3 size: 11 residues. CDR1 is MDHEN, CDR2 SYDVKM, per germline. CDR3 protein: CASSDSNVLTF. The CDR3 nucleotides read TGTGCCAGCAGCGACTCCAACGTCCTGACTTTC. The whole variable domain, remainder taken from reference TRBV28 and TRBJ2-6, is DVKVTQSSRYLVKRTGEKVFLECVQDMDHENMFWYRQDPGLGLRLIYFSYDVKMKEKGDIPEGYSVSREKKERFSLILESASTNQTSMYLCASSDSNVLTFGAGSRLTVL.

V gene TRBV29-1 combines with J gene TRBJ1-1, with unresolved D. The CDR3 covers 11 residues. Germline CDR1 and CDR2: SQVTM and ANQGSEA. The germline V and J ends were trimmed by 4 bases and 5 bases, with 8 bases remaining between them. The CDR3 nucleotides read TGCAGCGTTGCACATGTTACTGAAGCTTTCTTT. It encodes CSVAHVTEAFF. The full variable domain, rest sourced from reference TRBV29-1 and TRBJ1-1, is SAVISQKPSRDICQRGTSLTIQCQVDSQVTMMFWYRQQPGQSLTLIATANQGSEATYESGFVIDKFPISRPNLTFSTLTVSNMSPEDSSIYLCSVAHVTEAFFGQGTRLTVV.

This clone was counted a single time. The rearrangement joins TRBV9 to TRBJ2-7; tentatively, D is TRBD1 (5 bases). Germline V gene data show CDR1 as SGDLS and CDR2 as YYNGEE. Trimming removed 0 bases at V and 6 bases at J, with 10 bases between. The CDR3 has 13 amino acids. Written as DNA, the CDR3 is TGTGCCAGCAGCGTAGGACAGAGTGGCGAGCAGTACTTC. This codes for CASSVGQSGEQYF.

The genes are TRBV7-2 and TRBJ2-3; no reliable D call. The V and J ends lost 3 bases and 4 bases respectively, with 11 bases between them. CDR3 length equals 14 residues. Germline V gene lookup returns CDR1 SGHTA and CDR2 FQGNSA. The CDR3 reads CASSLALPADTQYF. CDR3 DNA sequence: TGTGCCAGCAGCTTGGCCCTGCCCGCAGATACGCAGTATTTT.

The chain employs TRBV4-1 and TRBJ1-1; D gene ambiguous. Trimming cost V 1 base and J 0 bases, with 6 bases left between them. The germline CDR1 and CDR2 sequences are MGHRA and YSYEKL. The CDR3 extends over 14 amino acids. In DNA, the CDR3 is TGCGCCAGCAGCCAAGTGACACTGAACACTGAAGCTTTCTTT. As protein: CASSQVTLNTEAFF.

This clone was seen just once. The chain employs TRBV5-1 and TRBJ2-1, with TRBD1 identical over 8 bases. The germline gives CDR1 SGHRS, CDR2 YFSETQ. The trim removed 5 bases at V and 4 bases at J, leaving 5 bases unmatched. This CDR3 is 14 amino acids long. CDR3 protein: CASREQGAYNEQFF. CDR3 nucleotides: TGCGCCAGCAGAGAGCAGGGGGCGTACAATGAGCAGTTCTTC.

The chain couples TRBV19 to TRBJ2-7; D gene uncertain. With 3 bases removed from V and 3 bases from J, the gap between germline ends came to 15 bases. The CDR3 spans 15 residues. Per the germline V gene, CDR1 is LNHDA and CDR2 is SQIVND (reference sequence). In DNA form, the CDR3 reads TGTGCCAGTAGTATGGATCCAGCTTCACACTACGAGCAGTACTTC. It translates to CASSMDPASHYEQYF.

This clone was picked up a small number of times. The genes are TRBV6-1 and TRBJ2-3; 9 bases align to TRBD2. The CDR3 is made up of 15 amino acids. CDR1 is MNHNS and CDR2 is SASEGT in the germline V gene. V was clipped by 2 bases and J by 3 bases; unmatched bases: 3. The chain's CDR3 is CASSELAGLTDTQYF. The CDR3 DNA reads TGTGCCAGCAGTGAACTAGCGGGGCTTACAGATACGCAGTATTTT.

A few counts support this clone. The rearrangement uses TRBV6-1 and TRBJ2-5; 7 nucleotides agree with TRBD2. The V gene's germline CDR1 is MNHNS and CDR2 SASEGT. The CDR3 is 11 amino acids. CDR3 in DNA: TGTTTAGCGGGCCGACAAGAGACCCAGTACTTC. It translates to CLAGRQETQYF.

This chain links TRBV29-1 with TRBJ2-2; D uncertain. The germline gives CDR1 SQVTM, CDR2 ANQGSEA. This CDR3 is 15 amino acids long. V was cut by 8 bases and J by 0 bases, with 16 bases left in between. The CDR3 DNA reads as TGCAGCAGTGAGTCGTGGGGAACGAACACCGGGGAGCTGTTTTTT. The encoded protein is CSSESWGTNTGELFF.

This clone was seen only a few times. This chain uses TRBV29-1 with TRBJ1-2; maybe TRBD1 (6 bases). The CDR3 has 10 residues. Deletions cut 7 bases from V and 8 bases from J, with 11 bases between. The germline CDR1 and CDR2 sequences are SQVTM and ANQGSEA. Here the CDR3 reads CSARQDGYTF. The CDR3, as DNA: TGCAGCGCCCGACAGGACGGCTACACCTTC.

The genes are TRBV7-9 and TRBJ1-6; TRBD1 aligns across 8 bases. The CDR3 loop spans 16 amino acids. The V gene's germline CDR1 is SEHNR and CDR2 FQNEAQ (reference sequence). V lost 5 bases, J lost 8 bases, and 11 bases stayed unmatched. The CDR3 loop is CASSGEGNRGDSPLHF. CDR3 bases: TGTGCCAGCAGCGGAGAGGGAAACAGGGGGGATTCACCCCTCCACTTT.

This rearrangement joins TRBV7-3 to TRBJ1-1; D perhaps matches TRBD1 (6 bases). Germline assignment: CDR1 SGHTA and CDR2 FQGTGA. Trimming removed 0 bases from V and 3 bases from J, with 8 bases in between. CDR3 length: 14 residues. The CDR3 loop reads CASSLTHRDTEAFF. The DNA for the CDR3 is TGTGCCAGCAGCTTAACCCACAGGGACACTGAAGCTTTCTTT. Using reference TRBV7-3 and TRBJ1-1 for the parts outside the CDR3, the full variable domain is GAGVSQTPSNKVTEKGKYVELRCDPISGHTALYWYRQSLGQGPEFLIYFQGTGAADDSGLPNDRFFAVRPEGSVSTLKIQRTERGDSAVYLCASSLTHRDTEAFFGQGTRLTVV.

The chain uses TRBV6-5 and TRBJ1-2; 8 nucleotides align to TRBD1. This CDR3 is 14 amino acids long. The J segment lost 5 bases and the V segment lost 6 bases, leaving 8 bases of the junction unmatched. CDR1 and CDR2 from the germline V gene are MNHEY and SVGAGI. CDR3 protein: CASSAGGFGYGYTF. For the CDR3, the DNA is TGTGCCAGCAGCGCAGGGGGCTTCGGTTATGGCTACACCTTC.

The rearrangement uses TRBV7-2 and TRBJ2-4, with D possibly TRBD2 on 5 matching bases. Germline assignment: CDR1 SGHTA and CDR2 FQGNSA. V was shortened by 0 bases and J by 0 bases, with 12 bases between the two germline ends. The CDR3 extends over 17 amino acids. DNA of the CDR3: TGTGCCAGCAGCTTAGCGTCCGGGGAGATAGCCAAAAACATTCAGTACTTC. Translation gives CASSLASGEIAKNIQYF.

In DNA form, the CDR3 reads TGTGCCATCAAGGAACAGAACAACGACTATGGCTACACCTTC. Protein sequence: CAIKEQNNDYGYTF. The rearrangement uses TRBV10-3 and TRBJ1-2; D not resolved. Germline CDR1 and CDR2: ENHRY and SYGVKD. This CDR3 contains 14 residues. The ends were cut back, 7 bases at V and 3 bases at J, with 15 bases in the middle.

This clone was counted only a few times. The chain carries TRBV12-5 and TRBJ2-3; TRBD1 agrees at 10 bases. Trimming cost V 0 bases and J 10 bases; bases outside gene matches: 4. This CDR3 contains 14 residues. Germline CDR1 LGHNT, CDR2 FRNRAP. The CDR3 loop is CASGLVGQGVAQYF. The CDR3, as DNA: TGTGCTAGTGGTTTGGTAGGACAGGGGGTAGCGCAGTATTTT.

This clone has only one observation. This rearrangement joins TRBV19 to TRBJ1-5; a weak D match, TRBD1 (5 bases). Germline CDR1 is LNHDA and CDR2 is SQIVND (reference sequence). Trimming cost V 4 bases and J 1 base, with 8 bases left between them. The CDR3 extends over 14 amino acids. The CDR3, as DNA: TGTGCCAGTAGTACGCGACAGAGCAATCAGCCCCAGCATTTT. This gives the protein CASSTRQSNQPQHF.

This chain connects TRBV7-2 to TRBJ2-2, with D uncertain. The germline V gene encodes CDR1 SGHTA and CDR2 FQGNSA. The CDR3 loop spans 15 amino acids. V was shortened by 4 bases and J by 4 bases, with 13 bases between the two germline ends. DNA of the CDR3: TGTGCCAGCAGCTCCCTCCCACAGAGCACCGGGGAGCTGTTTTTT. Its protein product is CASSSLPQSTGELFF.

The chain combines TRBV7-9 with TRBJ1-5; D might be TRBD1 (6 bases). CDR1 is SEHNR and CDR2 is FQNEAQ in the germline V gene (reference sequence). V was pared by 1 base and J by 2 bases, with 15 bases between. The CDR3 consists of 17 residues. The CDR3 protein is CASSLGTGLRGNQPQHF. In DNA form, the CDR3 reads TGTGCCAGCAGCTTAGGCACAGGGTTGAGAGGCAATCAGCCCCAGCATTTT.

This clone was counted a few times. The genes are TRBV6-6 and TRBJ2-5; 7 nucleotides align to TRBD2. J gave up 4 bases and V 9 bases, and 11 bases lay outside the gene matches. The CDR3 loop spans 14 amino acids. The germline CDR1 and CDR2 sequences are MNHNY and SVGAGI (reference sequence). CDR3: CASHDGGNRETQYF. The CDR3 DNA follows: TGTGCCAGTCACGACGGGGGGAACAGAGAGACCCAGTACTTC.

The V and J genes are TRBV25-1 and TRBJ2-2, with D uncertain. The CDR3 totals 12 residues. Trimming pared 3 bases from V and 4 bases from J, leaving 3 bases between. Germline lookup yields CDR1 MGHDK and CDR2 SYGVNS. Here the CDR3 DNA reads TGTGCCAGCAGTGACCTCACCGGGGAGCTGTTTTTT. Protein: CASSDLTGELFF.